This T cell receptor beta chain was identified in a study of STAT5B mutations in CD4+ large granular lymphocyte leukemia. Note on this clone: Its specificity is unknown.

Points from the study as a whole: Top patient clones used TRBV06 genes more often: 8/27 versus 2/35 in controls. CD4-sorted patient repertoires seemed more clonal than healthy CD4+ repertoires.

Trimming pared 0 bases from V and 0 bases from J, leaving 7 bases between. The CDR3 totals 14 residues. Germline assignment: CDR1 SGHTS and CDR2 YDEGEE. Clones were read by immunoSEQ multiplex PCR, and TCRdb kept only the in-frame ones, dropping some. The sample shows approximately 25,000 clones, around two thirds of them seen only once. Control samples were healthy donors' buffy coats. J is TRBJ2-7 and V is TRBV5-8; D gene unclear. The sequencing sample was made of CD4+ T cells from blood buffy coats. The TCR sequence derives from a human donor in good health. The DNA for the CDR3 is TGTGCCAGCAGCTTGGGGGTGTTCTCCTACGAGCAGTACTTC. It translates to CASSLGVFSYEQYF.